These 20 T cell receptor beta chains share one sample of origin, sequenced in a study of PD-1 blockade in mismatch repair-deficient tumors. Sequencing was performed with immunoSEQ multiplex PCR; in TCRdb, only in-frame clones are kept and a portion is missing. The sample contains 38,000 or so clones, approximately 81% of which appear only once. Sequenced material: peripheral blood, taken around 75 weeks after starting pembrolizumab. The receptors were sampled from an adult with mismatch repair-deficient cancer.

V and J are TRBV13 and TRBJ2-1; possibly TRBD2 for D (5 bases). The V and J ends lost 5 bases and 0 bases respectively, with 20 bases between them. CDR1 is PRHDT and CDR2 is FYEKMQ in the germline V gene (reference sequence). The CDR3 sequence is 18 residues long. CDR3 sequence: CASSRVPVTGSSYNEQFF. The CDR3 bases are TGTGCCAGCAGCCGGGTACCAGTTACGGGAAGCTCCTACAATGAGCAGTTCTTC.

This clone has a single count. This chain uses TRBV10-1 with TRBJ2-3, with D possibly TRBD1 on 6 matching bases. The CDR3 spans 14 residues. Per germline, CDR1 WNHNN and CDR2 SYGVQD (reference sequence). V was pared by 4 bases and J by 3 bases, with 11 bases between. CDR3 residues: CASSVQGKTDTQYF. The CDR3 DNA sequence: TGCGCCAGCAGTGTCCAGGGGAAGACAGATACGCAGTATTTT.

This chain connects TRBV7-2 to TRBJ2-1, with 8 bases lining up with TRBD2. Trimming cost V 5 bases and J 5 bases; bases outside gene matches: 5. CDR3 length: 14 residues. Germline-derived CDR1 and CDR2 are SGHTA and FQGNSA. CDR3 sequence: CASSTQRGNNEQFF. In nucleotides, the CDR3 is TGTGCCAGCAGCACCCAGCGGGGGAACAATGAGCAGTTCTTC.

The chain couples TRBV7-2 to TRBJ2-1; 8 bases agree with TRBD2. In germline, CDR1 is SGHTA, CDR2 FQGNSA. This CDR3 has 16 residues. V was pared by 3 bases and J by 7 bases, with 11 bases of the junction left unmatched. The CDR3 here is CASSFFSGTWGNEQFF. CDR3 in DNA: TGTGCCAGCAGCTTCTTTAGCGGGACTTGGGGAAATGAGCAGTTCTTC.

The rearrangement joins TRBV9 to TRBJ2-3; 14 nucleotides match TRBD2. This CDR3 has 18 amino acids. J gave up 1 base and V 3 bases, and 7 bases lay outside the gene matches. Germline values: CDR1 SGDLS, CDR2 YYNGEE. The CDR3 protein is CASSGGLAGEGGTDTQYF. CDR3 sequence (DNA): TGTGCCAGCAGCGGGGGACTAGCGGGAGAAGGCGGCACAGATACGCAGTATTTT.

The chain is built from TRBV18 and TRBJ2-1, with 7 positions matching TRBD1. Germline CDR1 and CDR2: KGHSH and LQKENI. Germline trimming cut 5 bases from V and 1 base from J; bases unmatched to any gene: 5. The CDR3 has 15 amino acids. The CDR3 bases are TGTGCCAGCTCATCCGACAGGGTGTCCTACAATGAGCAGTTCTTC. Encoded protein: CASSSDRVSYNEQFF. The full variable domain, completed using reference TRBV18 and TRBJ2-1, is NAGVMQNPRHLVRRRGQEARLRCSPMKGHSHVYWYRQLPEEGLKFMVYLQKENIIDESGMPKERFSAEFPKEGPSILRIQQVVRGDSAAYFCASSSDRVSYNEQFFGPGTRLTVL.

The J gene is TRBJ1-1, the V gene TRBV5-5; tentatively, D is TRBD1 (6 bases). CDR3 size: 13 residues. From germline, CDR1 is SGHKS and CDR2 YYEKEE (reference sequence). Trimming left V 3 bases short and J 4 bases short, with 10 bases between. The CDR3 bases are TGTGCCAGCAGCTCCACAGGGAGCACTGAAGCTTTCTTT. Translated: CASSSTGSTEAFF.

The chain employs TRBV11-2 and TRBJ2-5, with a tentative D call TRBD1 (5 bases). The CDR3 has 13 amino acids. V dropped 5 bases and J dropped 5 bases, with 12 bases sitting between them. Germline values: CDR1 SGHAT, CDR2 FQNNGV. The CDR3 nucleotides are TGTGCCAGCAGCCTCGCCAAGGGGGAGACCCAGTACTTC. This translates into CASSLAKGETQYF.

The chain links TRBV7-6 to TRBJ2-7; D not certain. The CDR3 length is 15 residues. CDR1 and CDR2 from the germline V gene are SGHVS and FNYEAQ. V lost 1 base, J lost 0 bases, and 10 bases lay in between. CDR3 sequence (DNA): TGTGCCAGCAGCTTAGACGGGCTGAGCTCCTACGAGCAGTACTTC. This encodes CASSLDGLSSYEQYF.

The gene calls are TRBV11-1 and TRBJ2-2; 7 positions match TRBD1. Germline V gene lookup returns CDR1 SGHAT and CDR2 FQDESV (reference sequence). The CDR3 runs to 16 residues. After removal of 4 bases from V and 4 bases from J, the junction contained 9 bases not matched to a gene. The CDR3, as DNA: TGTGCCAGCAGCTCTTACGACAGGGCCACCACCGGGGAGCTGTTTTTT. Residues: CASSSYDRATTGELFF. Full variable domain (outside the CDR3, taken from reference TRBV11-1 and TRBJ2-2): EAEVAQSPRYKITEKSQAVAFWCDPISGHATLYWYRQILGQGPELLVQFQDESVVDDSQLPKDRFSAERLKGVDSTLKIQPAELGDSAMYLCASSSYDRATTGELFFGEGSRLTVL.

This sequence joins TRBV30 and TRBJ2-1, with TRBD1 identical over 10 bases. The CDR3 sequence is 14 residues long. CDR1 and CDR2 from the germline V gene are GTSNPN and SVGIG (reference sequence). V lost 1 base to trimming and J lost 7 bases; unmatched junction nucleotides: 4. The CDR3 loop reads CAWSDEGQGNEQFF. CDR3 nucleotides: TGTGCCTGGAGTGACGAGGGACAGGGGAATGAGCAGTTCTTC.

CDR3 DNA: TGCAGCGTTGAACTAGCGGCCTACAATGAGCAGTTCTTC. This encodes CSVELAAYNEQFF. The chain employs TRBV29-1 and TRBJ2-1, with TRBD2 matching over 7 bases. CDR3 length: 13 amino acids. The V gene's germline CDR1 is SQVTM and CDR2 ANQGSEA. V shed 2 bases, J shed 2 bases, and the junction held 0 bases outside the gene matches.

This chain uses TRBV28 with TRBJ2-7, with TRBD2 as a possible D gene (6 bases). This CDR3 comprises 11 residues. In germline, CDR1 is MDHEN, CDR2 SYDVKM. V was pared by 8 bases and J by 3 bases, with 8 bases between. The DNA for the CDR3 is TGTGCCAGCGGAGGGATCTACGAGCAGTACTTC. Encoded protein: CASGGIYEQYF.

This chain links TRBV30 with TRBJ2-3; TRBD1 matches 10 bases. This CDR3 spans 16 amino acids. V gave up 2 bases and J gave up 5 bases; unmatched junction bases: 10. The germline CDR1 and CDR2 sequences are GTSNPN and SVGIG (reference sequence). The CDR3 nucleotides are TGTGCCTGGAGTCCCCCCGGGACAGGGGAAGTAGATACGCAGTATTTT. Encoded protein: CAWSPPGTGEVDTQYF.

The chain combines TRBV19 with TRBJ2-7, with D perhaps TRBD2 (5 bases). Between the trimmed V and J ends, which lost 5 bases and 6 bases, there was a span of 14 bases. There are 13 residues in the CDR3. The germline gives CDR1 LNHDA, CDR2 SQIVND (reference sequence). CDR3 residues: CASSGSPSAEQYF. In nucleotides, the CDR3 is TGTGCCAGTAGTGGGAGCCCATCAGCCGAGCAGTACTTC.

The chain couples TRBV11-2 to TRBJ2-1; TRBD1 is a possible D gene (5 bases). The CDR3 has 12 residues. The germline V gene encodes CDR1 SGHAT and CDR2 FQNNGV. Trimming took 3 bases from V and 6 from J, leaving 6 bases between them. The CDR3 loop reads CASSLTANEQFF. Written as DNA, the CDR3 is TGTGCCAGCAGCTTGACAGCCAATGAGCAGTTCTTC.

With respect to this clone: Relative to the germline gene, one junction end is altered; a read error may explain this. J is TRBJ2-1 and V is TRBV20-1; 7 bases are shared with TRBD2. The CDR3 has 11 amino acids. The germline gives CDR1 DFQATT, CDR2 SNEGSKA (reference sequence). The CDR3 DNA reads TGCAGGGCTAGCGGAAACAATGAGCAGTTCTTC. It specifies CRASGNNEQFF.

This chain links TRBV18 with TRBJ2-5; possibly TRBD1 for D (5 bases). The germline V gene has CDR1 KGHSH and CDR2 LQKENI. The CDR3 covers 13 residues. Trimming removed 4 bases from V and 5 bases from J, with 11 bases in between. The CDR3 loop reads CASSLTGDETQYF. CDR3 DNA: TGTGCCAGCTCACTTACAGGTGACGAGACCCAGTACTTC. The full variable domain, in which reference TRBV18 and TRBJ2-5 provide the parts outside the CDR3, is NAGVMQNPRHLVRRRGQEARLRCSPMKGHSHVYWYRQLPEEGLKFMVYLQKENIIDESGMPKERFSAEFPKEGPSILRIQQVVRGDSAAYFCASSLTGDETQYFGPGTRLLVL.

V and J are TRBV6-5 and TRBJ1-3; 7 bases match TRBD1. V lost 6 bases to trimming and J lost 4 bases; unmatched junction nucleotides: 9. The CDR3 covers 15 residues. Germline V gene sequence: CDR1 MNHEY, CDR2 SVGAGI. The CDR3 protein is CASRRETGSGNTIYF. In DNA form, the CDR3 reads TGTGCCAGCAGGAGGGAGACAGGGTCCGGAAACACCATATATTTT.

The chain couples TRBV10-3 to TRBJ2-1; no reliable D call. The CDR3 has 16 residues. Trimming took 4 bases from V and 0 from J, leaving 13 bases between them. CDR1 and CDR2 (germline): ENHRY, SYGVKD. The CDR3 here is CAISGAPLSSYNEQFF. The CDR3 DNA reads TGTGCCATCAGTGGAGCCCCCCTTAGCTCCTACAATGAGCAGTTCTTC.